The entry that follows covers one T cell receptor (beta chain) sequence. In Seattle, patients joined the study during active infection and were tracked longitudinally. From germline, CDR1 is SGHTA and CDR2 FQGTGA. Trimming took 5 bases from V and 6 from J; bases not matched to a gene: 9. CDR3 length: 16 amino acids. These data are taken from a study of blood T cell repertoires in COVID-19. Study-level information: Acute and convalescent COVID-19 specimens originated in the United States, Italy and Spain. Sources were T cells, B-cell-depleted T cells, or PBMCs; the material itself was cDNA or gDNA.

In the authors' workflow: It was from reference gene primer amplification that nucleated cell counts were estimated. The method was immunoSEQ multiplex PCR; TCRdb's version includes in-frame clones alone and lacks a portion of them. That table gives V, J and clone size, and the DNA gave D and trimming. The sample gives around 77,000 clones, 83% of which show up once; around 6.9% is in the top ten. The specimen was peripheral blood. This chain uses TRBV7-3 with TRBJ2-1, with 11 nucleotides matching TRBD2. This clonotype originated in a man aged 30 to 45 with COVID-19, enrolled during active disease. CDR3 in DNA: TGTGCCAGCAGCCCCTCCGGGACTAGCGGACTCAATGAGCAGTTCTTC. This translates into CASSPSGTSGLNEQFF.